Below are 31 T cell receptor beta chains sequenced from a single sample in a study of T cell responses to AZD1222 COVID-19 vaccine. The repertoire was sequenced with immunoSEQ multiplex PCR; TCRdb's copy has only in-frame clones and lacks some. There are around 100,000 clones in the sample; roughly 86% occur only once, and roughly 4.2% lies in the top ten. Sequencing used peripheral blood, obtained on day 0 of MenACWY control vaccination. The receptors were sampled from an adult in good health.

This clone was picked up a small number of times. The rearrangement joins TRBV5-1 to TRBJ2-1, with D tentatively TRBD1 or TRBD2 (5 bases each). Germline lookup yields CDR1 SGHRS and CDR2 YFSETQ. The CDR3 length is 18 residues. V was cut by 0 bases and J by 1 base, with 17 bases left in between. The CDR3: CASSLDFGTVQSYNEQFF. The DNA of the CDR3 is TGCGCCAGCAGCTTGGACTTTGGGACGGTTCAATCCTACAATGAGCAGTTCTTC.

The genes are TRBV15 and TRBJ2-7; 9 bases align to TRBD1. Per germline, CDR1 LNHNV and CDR2 YYDKDF (reference sequence). The CDR3 covers 15 residues. The V gene end was trimmed by 3 bases and the J gene end by 0 bases; junction bases not matched to a gene: 3. DNA for the CDR3: TGTGCCACCAGCAGGGGGACAGGGATCTCCTACGAGCAGTACTTC. Translating it yields CATSRGTGISYEQYF.

The chain joins TRBV7-6 to TRBJ2-5; 12 nucleotides align to TRBD1. V shed 5 bases, J shed 4 bases, and the junction held 5 bases outside the gene matches. The CDR3 runs to 15 residues. The V gene's germline CDR1 is SGHVS and CDR2 FNYEAQ. DNA for the CDR3: TGTGCCAGCAGCCCCTGGGACAGGGGGCGAGAGACCCAGTACTTC. It encodes CASSPWDRGRETQYF. Variable domain in full (rest from reference TRBV7-6 and TRBJ2-5): GAGVSQSPRYKVTKRGQDVALRCDPISGHVSLYWYRQALGQGPEFLTYFNYEAQQDKSGLPNDRFSAERPEGSISTLTIQRTEQRDSAMYRCASSPWDRGRETQYFGPGTRLLVL.

The CDR3 coding sequence is TGTGCCAGCAGCGTAGCAGTGGGAGCAGGGTACGAGCAGTACTTC. This translates into CASSVAVGAGYEQYF. The chain has TRBV9 and TRBJ2-7; tentatively, D is TRBD1 or TRBD2 (5 bases each). Germline V gives CDR1 SGDLS, CDR2 YYNGEE. The CDR3 is 15 residues long. The ends were cut back, 0 bases at V and 4 bases at J, with 14 bases in the middle.

V and J are TRBV7-2 and TRBJ2-3, with 8 bases aligning to TRBD2. V lost 11 bases to trimming and J lost 5 bases; unmatched junction nucleotides: 21. The germline CDR1 and CDR2 sequences are SGHTA and FQGNSA. This CDR3 contains 17 residues. The CDR3 spells CARRRGAGAGGVDTQYF. The CDR3 DNA is TGTGCCCGCCGCCGGGGGGCGGGGGCGGGAGGAGTAGATACGCAGTATTTT. The full variable domain, rest sourced from reference TRBV7-2 and TRBJ2-3, is GAGVSQSPSNKVTEKGKDVELRCDPISGHTALYWYRQSLGQGLEFLIYFQGNSAPDKSGLPSDRFSAERTGGSVSTLTIQRTQQEDSAVYLCARRRGAGAGGVDTQYFGPGTRLTVL.

The chain employs TRBV6-6 and TRBJ1-5, with D perhaps TRBD1 (5 bases). CDR3 length equals 15 residues. CDR1 and CDR2 (germline): MNHNY, SVGAGI (reference sequence). V lost 5 bases and J 0 bases, leaving 11 bases between the germline ends. The CDR3 sequence: CASSAGGYSNQPQHF. CDR3 coding DNA: TGTGCCAGCAGTGCCGGGGGTTATAGCAATCAGCCCCAGCATTTT.

The V gene is TRBV19, the J gene TRBJ1-6; D is uncertain. The germline V gene encodes CDR1 LNHDA and CDR2 SQIVND (reference sequence). The CDR3 spans 12 residues. Trimming stripped 3 bases from V and 14 bases from J, with 11 bases between. CDR3 bases: TGTGCCAGTAGTATCCCCCCGATGTCCCTCCACTTT. The encoded protein is CASSIPPMSLHF.

This clone was seen a single time. The chain links TRBV6-2 or TRBV6-3 to TRBJ2-7; 7 nucleotides agree with TRBD2. Germline values: CDR1 MNHEY, CDR2 SVGEGT. V lost 5 bases to trimming and J lost 1 base; unmatched junction nucleotides: 8. There are 15 residues in the CDR3. This CDR3 is CASSNGLVISYEQYF. The CDR3 nucleotides read TGTGCCAGCAGTAACGGACTAGTGATTTCCTACGAGCAGTACTTC.

V and J are TRBV5-4 and TRBJ1-4; the D is unclear. V lost 0 bases and J 8 bases, leaving 11 bases between the germline ends. The CDR3 has 14 amino acids. The germline CDR1 and CDR2 sequences are SGHNT and YYREEE (reference sequence). This chain's CDR3 is CASSLAGTPEKLFF. In DNA, the CDR3 is TGTGCCAGCAGCTTGGCCGGCACCCCAGAAAAACTGTTTTTT.

This chain links TRBV19 with TRBJ1-2; D gene ambiguous. Germline assignment: CDR1 LNHDA and CDR2 SQIVND (reference sequence). Trimming cost V 7 bases and J 4 bases, with 16 bases left between them. The CDR3 spans 14 residues. The CDR3 DNA sequence: TGTGCCAGTACCGAAGGGTCCGCCTTCTATGGCTACACCTTC. Protein: CASTEGSAFYGYTF. Drawing the rest from reference TRBV19 and TRBJ1-2, the complete variable domain is DGGITQSPKYLFRKEGQNVTLSCEQNLNHDAMYWYRQDPGQGLRLIYYSQIVNDFQKGDIAEGYSVSREKKESFPLTVTSAQKNPTAFYLCASTEGSAFYGYTFGSGTRLTVV.

The chain carries TRBV3-1 (or the pseudogene TRBV3-2) and TRBJ2-5; no reliable D call. Trimming took off 0 bases at V and 6 bases at J, with 11 bases between the two ends. This CDR3 has 14 residues. Germline-derived CDR1 and CDR2 are LGHDT and YNNKEL (reference sequence). CDR3: CASSQDGTSQTQYF. CDR3 in DNA: TGTGCCAGCAGCCAAGATGGAACTTCCCAGACCCAGTACTTC.

The J gene is TRBJ2-5, the V gene TRBV5-1; D unclear. The CDR3 sequence is 14 residues long. V lost 0 bases to trimming and J lost 2 bases, with 8 bases between them. Per germline, CDR1 SGHRS and CDR2 YFSETQ. The CDR3 loop is CASSLEGPQETQYF. In DNA form, the CDR3 reads TGCGCCAGCAGCTTGGAAGGGCCACAAGAGACCCAGTACTTC.

V is TRBV2 and J is TRBJ1-4, with D perhaps matching TRBD1 (5 bases). Germline loops: CDR1 SNHLY, CDR2 FYNNEI. This CDR3 region has 15 residues. Trimming cost V 6 bases and J 8 bases, with 19 bases left between them. CDR3 amino acids: CASRQLIGAEEKLFF. The CDR3 bases are TGTGCCAGCAGGCAGCTTATTGGGGCCGAAGAAAAACTGTTTTTT. The full variable domain, its missing parts supplied by reference TRBV2 and TRBJ1-4, is EPEVTQTPSHQVTQMGQEVILRCVPISNHLYFYWYRQILGQKVEFLVSFYNNEISEKSEIFDDQFSVERPDGSNFTLKIRSTKLEDSAMYFCASRQLIGAEEKLFFGSGTQLSVL.

The chain carries TRBV11-2 and TRBJ1-1, with no clear D. From germline, CDR1 is SGHAT and CDR2 FQNNGV. V lost 5 bases and J lost 3, with 13 bases in between. The CDR3 sequence is 14 residues long. The CDR3 reads CASSLAVGYTEAFF. CDR3 in DNA: TGTGCCAGCAGCCTTGCAGTGGGTTACACTGAAGCTTTCTTT.

V is TRBV2 and J is TRBJ2-7; 7 bases fit TRBD2. Germline loops: CDR1 SNHLY, CDR2 FYNNEI. The CDR3 totals 14 residues. V lost 6 bases to trimming and J lost 0 bases; unmatched junction nucleotides: 5. CDR3 in amino acids: CASRLERDSYEQYF. The CDR3 coding sequence is TGTGCCAGCAGGTTGGAGCGGGACTCCTACGAGCAGTACTTC. The full variable domain, completed using reference TRBV2 and TRBJ2-7, is EPEVTQTPSHQVTQMGQEVILRCVPISNHLYFYWYRQILGQKVEFLVSFYNNEISEKSEIFDDQFSVERPDGSNFTLKIRSTKLEDSAMYFCASRLERDSYEQYFGPGTRLTVT.

The gene calls are TRBV5-4 and TRBJ1-3; D is unresolved. Trimming cost V 0 bases and J 0 bases, with 4 bases left between them. The CDR3 extends over 14 amino acids. Germline V gene sequence: CDR1 SGHNT, CDR2 YYREEE (reference sequence). The CDR3 DNA follows: TGTGCCAGCAGCTTGGAAAGCTCTGGAAACACCATATATTTT. Translating gives CASSLESSGNTIYF.

This chain joins TRBV7-9 and TRBJ1-5; D possibly corresponds to TRBD1 (5 bases). The V gene's germline CDR1 is SEHNR and CDR2 FQNEAQ (reference sequence). V lost 1 base and J lost 5, with 15 bases in between. The CDR3 sequence is 16 residues long. CDR3 nucleotides: TGTGCCAGCAGCTTAGTAGCGGGACCGAATTATCAGCCCCAGCATTTT. Translation gives CASSLVAGPNYQPQHF.

This rearrangement joins TRBV6-5 to TRBJ1-2; weak D call: TRBD1 (6 bases). The CDR3 is 15 amino acids. Germline CDR1 MNHEY, CDR2 SVGAGI. The V gene lost 4 bases and the J gene lost 5 bases, with 17 bases spanning the gap. CDR3 amino acids: CASSSRQVGSYGYTF. CDR3 coding DNA: TGTGCCAGCAGTTCAAGACAGGTCGGATCGTATGGCTACACCTTC.

The chain is built from TRBV4-3 and TRBJ2-2; D may be TRBD1 (5 bases). CDR1 and CDR2 (germline): LGHNA, YSLEER. CDR3 length equals 17 residues. Between the trimmed V and J ends, which lost 0 bases and 2 bases, there was a span of 13 bases. The CDR3 sequence is CASSQDSGMSNTGELFF. The DNA for the CDR3 is TGCGCCAGCAGCCAAGATTCAGGGATGAGCAACACCGGGGAGCTGTTTTTT.

The chain employs TRBV25-1 and TRBJ2-5, with D perhaps being TRBD1 or TRBD2 (5 bases each). V lost 0 bases and J 4 bases, leaving 9 bases between the germline ends. The V gene's germline CDR1 is MGHDK and CDR2 SYGVNS. The CDR3 runs to 14 residues. CDR3 nucleotides: TGTGCCAGCAGTGAATACGGGGCCCCAGAGACCCAGTACTTC. This translates into CASSEYGAPETQYF. The full variable domain, with the rest looked up from reference TRBV25-1 and TRBJ2-5, is EADIYQTPRYLVIGTGKKITLECSQTMGHDKMYWYQQDPGMELHLIHYSYGVNSTEKGDLSSESTVSRIRTEHFPLTLESARPSHTSQYLCASSEYGAPETQYFGPGTRLLVL.

The chain carries TRBV6-1 and TRBJ1-3, with D uncertain. V shed 6 bases and J shed 9 bases, with 18 bases lying between them. Germline V gene lookup returns CDR1 MNHNS and CDR2 SASEGT. The CDR3 has 14 residues. The CDR3 protein is CASREDVPGGTIYF. The CDR3 nucleotides are TGTGCCAGCAGGGAGGACGTACCCGGAGGCACCATATATTTT.

This clone appeared a single time. The rearrangement joins TRBV5-6 to TRBJ1-2; D is unresolved. The ends were cut back, 0 bases at V and 5 bases at J, with 14 bases in the middle. Germline values: CDR1 SGHDT, CDR2 YYEEEE. CDR3 length: 15 amino acids. The CDR3 sequence is CASSLVGRDPYGYTF. Written as DNA, the CDR3 is TGTGCCAGCAGCTTGGTCGGGCGGGATCCTTATGGCTACACCTTC.

The CDR3 sequence: CASSTSRKGYTF. CDR3 DNA: TGTGCCAGCAGTACGAGCCGGAAGGGCTACACCTTC. This chain links TRBV12-3 or TRBV12-4 with TRBJ1-2, with unresolved D. The CDR3 consists of 12 residues. V was cut by 5 bases and J by 8 bases, with 12 bases left in between.

V and J are TRBV5-5 and TRBJ1-2, with D tentatively TRBD1 (5 bases). The V gene lost 4 bases and the J gene lost 5 bases, with 27 bases spanning the gap. The CDR3 extends over 18 amino acids. Germline-derived CDR1 and CDR2 are SGHKS and YYEKEE (reference sequence). DNA of the CDR3: TGTGCCAGCAGCAGCGGGAAGCAGGGAAGAGGGTCTAGGTATGGCTACACCTTC. It codes for CASSSGKQGRGSRYGYTF.

The genes are TRBV6-5 and TRBJ2-5, with D maybe TRBD1 (6 bases). V lost 6 bases and J lost 2, with 10 bases in between. The CDR3 spans 13 residues. Per the germline V gene, CDR1 is MNHEY and CDR2 is SVGAGI. The CDR3 spells CASRQGQQETQYF. CDR3 DNA: TGTGCCAGCAGGCAGGGGCAACAAGAGACCCAGTACTTC.

This clone was seen once. The gene calls are TRBV7-2 and TRBJ1-1, with 8 bases matching TRBD1. There are 15 residues in the CDR3. Germline lookup yields CDR1 SGHTA and CDR2 FQGNSA. V shed 5 bases and J 4 bases; nucleotides not matched to a gene: 9. This CDR3 is CASSPRDRSGTEAFF. CDR3 bases: TGTGCCAGCAGCCCCAGGGACAGGTCGGGCACTGAAGCTTTCTTT.

This clone occurred once. The chain combines TRBV27 with TRBJ2-2; D possibly corresponds to TRBD1 (6 bases). The CDR3 consists of 16 residues. V lost 8 bases, J lost 4 bases, and 20 bases lay in between. Germline CDR1 is MNHEY and CDR2 is SMNVEV (reference sequence). CDR3 nucleotides: TGTGCCAGCCGTGGGGAAGGGGGTCGGTTCACCGGGGAGCTGTTTTTT. It translates to CASRGEGGRFTGELFF.

V gene TRBV4-2 combines with J gene TRBJ2-7, with D tentatively TRBD1 or TRBD2 (5 bases each). Looked up from germline, CDR1 is LGHNA and CDR2 is YNFKEQ. Trimming removed 6 bases from V and 4 bases from J, with 19 bases in between. The CDR3 covers 15 residues. For the CDR3, the DNA is TGTGCCAGCAGACAACAAGGCGGAGGACAATACGAGCAGTACTTC. This encodes CASRQQGGGQYEQYF.

J is TRBJ1-4 and V is TRBV28; 7 bases align to TRBD1. The CDR3 has 11 amino acids. CDR1 and CDR2 (germline): MDHEN, SYDVKM. The J segment lost 15 bases and the V segment lost 2 bases, leaving 3 bases of the junction unmatched. CDR3 loop: CASSLKGQLFF. For the CDR3, the DNA is TGTGCCAGCAGTTTAAAGGGACAGTTGTTTTTT.

The chain employs TRBV5-1 and TRBJ2-5; 7 bases agree with TRBD2. CDR3 length: 15 residues. Unmatched junction bases numbered 10, after V lost 3 bases and J lost 5 bases. Germline CDR1 SGHRS, CDR2 YFSETQ. The CDR3 protein is CASSSGLVERETQYF. The CDR3 DNA is TGCGCCAGCAGCTCTGGACTAGTAGAGAGGGAGACCCAGTACTTC. Full variable domain (missing parts from reference TRBV5-1 and TRBJ2-5): KAGVTQTPRYLIKTRGQQVTLSCSPISGHRSVSWYQQTPGQGLQFLFEYFSETQRNKGNFPGRFSGRQFSNSRSEMNVSTLELGDSALYLCASSSGLVERETQYFGPGTRLLVL.

In its sample, this clone was seen once. The V gene is TRBV7-9, the J gene TRBJ2-7; TRBD2 agrees at 7 bases. The germline V gene encodes CDR1 SEHNR and CDR2 FQNEAQ (reference sequence). The CDR3 covers 16 residues. Germline trimming cut 4 bases from V and 3 bases from J; bases unmatched to any gene: 12. The CDR3 nucleotides are TGTGCCAGCAGCTCCTCCTTGGGGCGGGAGAGCTACGAGCAGTACTTC. This sequence encodes CASSSSLGRESYEQYF.